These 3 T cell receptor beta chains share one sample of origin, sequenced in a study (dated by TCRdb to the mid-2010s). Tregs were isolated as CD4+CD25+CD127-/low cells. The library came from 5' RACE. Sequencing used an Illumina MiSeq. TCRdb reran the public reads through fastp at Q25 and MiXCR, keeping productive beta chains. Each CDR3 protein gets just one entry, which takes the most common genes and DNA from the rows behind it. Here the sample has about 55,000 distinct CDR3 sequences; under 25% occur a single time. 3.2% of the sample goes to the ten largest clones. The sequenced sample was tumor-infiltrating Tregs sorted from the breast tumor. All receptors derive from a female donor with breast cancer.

For the CDR3, the DNA is TGCAGTGCGATCATACTTACAGGGTACACTGAAGCTTTCTTT. It translates to CSAIILTGYTEAFF. V and J are TRBV20-1 and TRBJ1-1, with a possible D match to TRBD1 (6 bases). The CDR3 is 14 amino acids. Germline CDR1 reads DFQATT; CDR2 reads SNEGSKA (reference sequence). Trimming stripped 6 bases from V and 3 bases from J, with 17 bases between.

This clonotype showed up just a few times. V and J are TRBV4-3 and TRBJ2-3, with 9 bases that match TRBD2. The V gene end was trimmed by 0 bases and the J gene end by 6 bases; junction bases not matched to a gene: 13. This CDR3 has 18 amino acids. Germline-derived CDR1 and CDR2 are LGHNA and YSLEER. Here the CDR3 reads CASSQDHRAGGSWDTQYF. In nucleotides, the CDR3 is TGCGCCAGCAGCCAAGATCACCGAGCGGGGGGATCTTGGGATACGCAGTATTTT.

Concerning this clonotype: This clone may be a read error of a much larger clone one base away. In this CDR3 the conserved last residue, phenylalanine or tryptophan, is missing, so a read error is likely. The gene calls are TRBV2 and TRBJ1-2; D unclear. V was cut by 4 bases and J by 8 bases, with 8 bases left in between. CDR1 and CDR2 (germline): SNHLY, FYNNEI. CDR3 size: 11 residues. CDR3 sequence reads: CASSVRVGYTY. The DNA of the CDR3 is TGTGCCAGCAGTGTGAGGGTCGGCTACACCTAC.